This T cell receptor beta chain was recovered during a study of T cell repertoires in aging, cancer and after chemotherapy. The CDR3 extends over 18 amino acids. V was clipped by 0 bases and J by 7 bases, with 24 bases between them. Germline CDR1 is SGHTA and CDR2 is FQGNSA. Broader study findings: Rebound thymic output was suggested by rising median generation probability during chemotherapy in each cancer cohort.

Amplification of TCR beta used genomic DNA extracted from peripheral blood. TRB rearrangements spanning V, D and J were amplified using mixed TRB-A/B primers. MiXCR, run by TCRdb on the multiplex PCR reads, gives a single entry per CDR3 protein. The table includes under 4,000 distinct CDR3 sequences, about 45% detected once. As to this clonotype: The antigen remains undetermined.

V is TRBV7-2 and J is TRBJ2-5; no clear D gene. The sequenced material came from blood. This TCR was recovered from a human donor with a solid tumor. The DNA of the CDR3 is TGTGCCAGCAGCTTAGCCCTACGAGGCAGTAGTCAACCCGGGACCCAGTACTTC. This translates into CASSLALRGSSQPGTQYF.